Each of the 26 T cell receptor beta chains below was sequenced from the same sample in a study of persistence of HIV-infected CD4 T cells. The libraries were made with immunoSEQ version 4 in survey mode. The method was immunoSEQ multiplex PCR; TCRdb's version includes in-frame clones alone and lacks a portion of them. Of some 31,000 clones listed, 82% were seen once; the top ten hold roughly 0.9%. The antigens for these receptors are not known. The stimulus was lysate of CMV-infected fibroblasts, about 10 ug/mL. Sorted nonresponding memory CD4+ T cells were CD40L-negative, CD69-negative, CD45RO-high. Sample: CD4+ T cells sorted from PBMCs after approximately 19-hour stimulation, taken from a patient who received antiretroviral therapy. Receptors were obtained from an adult man with HIV who was CMV-seropositive.

This chain connects TRBV19 to TRBJ1-3; D unclear. Germline CDR1 reads LNHDA; CDR2 reads SQIVND (reference sequence). CDR3 length equals 13 residues. Deletions cut 4 bases from V and 2 bases from J, with 6 bases between. CDR3 in amino acids: CASSNPPGNTIYF. For the CDR3, the DNA is TGTGCCAGTAGTAACCCGCCTGGAAACACCATATATTTT.

The CDR3 region is CASSLERSQNIQYF. The CDR3 DNA reads as TGTGCCAGCAGCTTAGAGCGATCACAAAACATTCAGTACTTC. This chain uses TRBV11-1 with TRBJ2-4; D is ambiguous. The CDR3 has 14 residues. Trimming removed 1 base at V and 5 bases at J, with 9 bases between. CDR1 SGHAT and CDR2 FQDESV come from the germline V gene (reference sequence).

This rearrangement joins TRBV30 to TRBJ1-2, with D maybe TRBD1 (6 bases). Germline V gene data show CDR1 as GTSNPN and CDR2 as SVGIG (reference sequence). This CDR3 spans 18 amino acids. V gave up 0 bases and J gave up 0 bases, with 20 bases separating them. This chain's CDR3 is CAWSVTGIFLLANYGYTF. The CDR3 DNA follows: TGTGCCTGGAGTGTAACAGGGATTTTTCTCTTAGCTAACTATGGCTACACCTTC.

This clone occurred a few times. The J gene is TRBJ2-5, the V gene TRBV5-1; 12 bases map to TRBD2. The CDR3 sequence is 13 residues long. The V segment lost 9 bases and the J segment 2 bases; nucleotides outside the gene matches: 2. Looked up from germline, CDR1 is SGHRS and CDR2 is YFSETQ. As DNA, the CDR3 is TGCGCCACCGGGACTAGCGGGCAAGAGACCCAGTACTTC. Amino acids: CATGTSGQETQYF.

This chain joins TRBV6-5 and TRBJ1-1, with no clear D. The CDR3 has 11 residues. V shed 7 bases and J shed 6 bases, with 9 bases lying between them. Looked up from germline, CDR1 is MNHEY and CDR2 is SVGAGI. CDR3 sequence (DNA): TGTGCCAGCAAACAGAGGTCTGAAGCTTTCTTT. Translation: CASKQRSEAFF.

This clone was seen more than once but under ten times. The CDR3, as DNA: TGCGCCAGCAGGGAGACTAGCGGGGGGGCCGGGCAGACCCAGTACTTC. The encoded protein is CASRETSGGAGQTQYF. The J gene is TRBJ2-5, the V gene TRBV5-1; 14 nucleotides match TRBD2. There are 16 residues in the CDR3. Per germline, CDR1 SGHRS and CDR2 YFSETQ. J gave up 6 bases and V 5 bases, and 9 bases lay outside the gene matches.

This sequence joins TRBV19 and TRBJ1-3; 7 bases map to TRBD1. CDR1 is LNHDA and CDR2 is SQIVND in the germline V gene (reference sequence). V lost 8 bases to trimming and J lost 3 bases; unmatched junction nucleotides: 7. The CDR3 has 14 amino acids. The CDR3 nucleotides are TGTGCCAGTCGAGGGGGGACAGTTGGAAACACCATATATTTT. Encoded protein: CASRGGTVGNTIYF.

The CDR3 reads CASSPTGLEQYF. CDR3 DNA sequence: TGTGCCAGCAGTCCTACAGGGCTCGAGCAGTACTTC. The chain combines TRBV12-3 or TRBV12-4 with TRBJ2-7; perhaps TRBD1 as D (6 bases). V gave up 5 bases and J gave up 6 bases, with 11 bases separating them. The CDR3 length is 12 residues.

Written as DNA, the CDR3 is TGTGCCAGCAGCTTGGCCTTACGACAGGGAGGCTCTGGTGGGGCCAACGTCCTGACTTTC. It codes for CASSLALRQGGSGGANVLTF. The V call is TRBV5-4, the J call TRBJ2-6; a possible D gene is TRBD1 (7 bases). Germline values: CDR1 SGHNT, CDR2 YYREEE (reference sequence). The CDR3 extends over 20 amino acids. V was pared by 0 bases and J by 3 bases, with 22 bases between.

The chain couples TRBV6-5 to TRBJ1-1; no firm D call. V lost 0 bases and J lost 1, with 9 bases in between. Germline-derived CDR1 and CDR2 are MNHEY and SVGAGI. The CDR3 is made up of 15 amino acids. The CDR3 is CASSYSGVGNTEAFF. CDR3 nucleotides: TGTGCCAGCAGTTACTCCGGGGTAGGGAACACTGAAGCTTTCTTT.

The rearrangement uses TRBV4-1 and TRBJ2-5, with 7 bases that match TRBD1. This CDR3 is built from 17 residues. Germline lookup yields CDR1 MGHRA and CDR2 YSYEKL. J was trimmed by 1 base and V by 1 base; bases with no gene match: 9. The CDR3 here is CASSQGSRGSLQETQYF. DNA for the CDR3: TGCGCCAGCAGCCAAGGCTCCAGGGGGTCGCTCCAAGAGACCCAGTACTTC.

This chain joins TRBV18 and TRBJ2-5; D call uncertain. In germline, CDR1 is KGHSH, CDR2 LQKENI. The germline V and J ends were trimmed by 2 bases and 0 bases, with 19 bases remaining between them. The CDR3 has 18 amino acids. In DNA, the CDR3 is TGTGCCAGCTCACCATATAACATCCCCGGCCCTGACCAAGAGACCCAGTACTTC. It is translated as CASSPYNIPGPDQETQYF.

V gene TRBV4-1 combines with J gene TRBJ1-2; 7 bases are shared with TRBD1. Germline V lookup: CDR1 MGHRA, CDR2 YSYEKL. The V segment lost 6 bases and the J segment 2 bases; nucleotides outside the gene matches: 15. The CDR3 runs 17 residues. The CDR3 protein is CASRQRAGGGRNYGYTF. The DNA of the CDR3 is TGCGCCAGCAGACAAAGGGCAGGGGGAGGACGAAACTATGGCTACACCTTC.

V usage is TRBV6-5 and J usage is TRBJ2-3, with TRBD1 matching over 10 bases. The CDR3 runs to 13 residues. Germline V gene data show CDR1 as MNHEY and CDR2 as SVGAGI. Trimming took 10 bases from V and 3 from J; bases not matched to a gene: 4. The DNA of the CDR3 is TGTGCCATCCGGACAGGGGGGACAGATACGCAGTATTTT. It encodes CAIRTGGTDTQYF.

This clone was detected a few times. This sequence joins TRBV20-1 and TRBJ1-2; 8 nucleotides match TRBD1. Germline V gene lookup returns CDR1 DFQATT and CDR2 SNEGSKA (reference sequence). The length of the CDR3 is 15 residues. V was clipped by 3 bases and J by 6 bases; unmatched bases: 12. The CDR3 sequence: CSASALSDREDGYTF. The CDR3 nucleotides are TGCAGTGCTAGTGCCCTATCGGACAGGGAAGATGGCTACACCTTC.

The rearrangement links TRBV6-2 or TRBV6-3 to TRBJ1-1; tentatively, D is TRBD1 (5 bases). The germline CDR1 and CDR2 sequences are MNHEY and SVGEGT. The CDR3 length is 12 residues. V was trimmed by 6 bases and J by 11 bases, leaving 16 bases between them. The CDR3 is CASSGQRWGAFF. CDR3 in DNA: TGTGCCAGCAGCGGACAACGATGGGGGGCTTTCTTT.

This rearrangement joins TRBV7-2 to TRBJ2-5, with D perhaps TRBD2 (5 bases). The CDR3 length is 13 residues. V was shortened by 6 bases and J by 8 bases, with 16 bases between the two germline ends. Germline CDR1 and CDR2: SGHTA and FQGNSA. In DNA, the CDR3 is TGTGCCAGCAGTCCTCGAGGGAGTCGCACCCAGTACTTC. Translation: CASSPRGSRTQYF.

This chain connects TRBV27 to TRBJ1-5; no reliable D call. The CDR3 contains 12 residues. Per germline, CDR1 MNHEY and CDR2 SMNVEV (reference sequence). The V and J ends lost 3 bases and 4 bases respectively, with 4 bases between them. This chain's CDR3 is CASSFGNQPQHF. The DNA of the CDR3 is TGTGCCAGCAGTTTCGGGAATCAGCCCCAGCATTTT.

This clone was detected only once. This chain links TRBV3-1 (or the pseudogene TRBV3-2) with TRBJ1-2, with no clear D. Germline-derived CDR1 and CDR2 are LGHDT and YNNKEL (reference sequence). The CDR3 covers 14 residues. V dropped 5 bases and J dropped 8 bases, with 18 bases sitting between them. The CDR3 spells CASSKSGRTGGYTF. The CDR3 region has the DNA TGTGCCAGCAGCAAAAGCGGCCGAACGGGGGGCTACACCTTC.

The CDR3 coding sequence is TGTGCCAGCTCACCCCTACCCTCAGTCGCCGGCACTGAAGCTTTCTTT. It is translated as CASSPLPSVAGTEAFF. This chain joins TRBV18 and TRBJ1-1; D gene uncertain. CDR1 and CDR2 (germline): KGHSH, LQKENI. The CDR3 has 16 residues. V was cut by 3 bases and J by 4 bases, with 18 bases left in between. Based on the CDR3 plus reference TRBV18 and TRBJ1-1, the full variable domain is NAGVMQNPRHLVRRRGQEARLRCSPMKGHSHVYWYRQLPEEGLKFMVYLQKENIIDESGMPKERFSAEFPKEGPSILRIQQVVRGDSAAYFCASSPLPSVAGTEAFFGQGTRLTVV.

The rearrangement joins TRBV3-1 (or the pseudogene TRBV3-2) to TRBJ2-5; the D gene is possibly TRBD1 (5 bases). Germline CDR1 reads LGHDT; CDR2 reads YNNKEL (reference sequence). Between the trimmed V and J ends, which lost 2 bases and 4 bases, there was a span of 11 bases. This CDR3 comprises 14 residues. The CDR3 region is CASSQRPGLETQYF. The CDR3 DNA is TGTGCCAGCAGCCAAAGGCCAGGGTTAGAGACCCAGTACTTC.

The rearrangement links TRBV6-5 to TRBJ2-1; TRBD2 is a possible D gene (6 bases). V was trimmed by 3 bases and J by 7 bases, leaving 16 bases between them. This CDR3 is built from 15 residues. CDR1 is MNHEY, CDR2 SVGAGI, per germline. This chain's CDR3 is CASSYGPRDGNEQFF. The CDR3 DNA follows: TGTGCCAGCAGTTATGGACCGCGGGACGGAAATGAGCAGTTCTTC.

The chain employs TRBV19 and TRBJ2-3; D remains ambiguous. The CDR3 sequence is 14 residues long. Trimming shortened V by 0 bases and J by 2 bases, and 6 bases separated the two germline ends. Per the germline V gene, CDR1 is LNHDA and CDR2 is SQIVND (reference sequence). The CDR3 protein is CASSIDSYTDTQYF. Here the CDR3 DNA reads TGTGCCAGTAGTATAGACAGCTACACAGATACGCAGTATTTT.

The chain is built from TRBV6-5 and TRBJ2-7; D could derive from TRBD1 or TRBD2 (6 bases each). CDR3 length: 14 amino acids. The germline V and J ends were trimmed by 5 bases and 2 bases, with 13 bases remaining between them. Germline V gene lookup returns CDR1 MNHEY and CDR2 SVGAGI. Here the CDR3 reads CASSRGLVPYEQYF. The CDR3 coding sequence is TGTGCCAGCAGTCGGGGGCTCGTACCCTACGAGCAGTACTTC.

The V gene is TRBV3-1 (or the pseudogene TRBV3-2), the J gene TRBJ1-4; D is undetermined. Trimming shortened V by 4 bases and J by 7 bases, and 7 bases separated the two germline ends. Germline V gene lookup returns CDR1 LGHDT and CDR2 YNNKEL (reference sequence). There are 12 residues in the CDR3. Here the CDR3 reads CASSLAGEKLFF. The CDR3, as DNA: TGTGCCAGCAGCCTCGCGGGTGAAAAACTGTTTTTT.

In this sample, this clone turned up a few times. The chain recombines TRBV5-1 with TRBJ1-1, with 7 bases aligning to TRBD1. J gave up 1 base and V 5 bases, and 14 bases lay outside the gene matches. This CDR3 has 17 amino acids. In germline, CDR1 is SGHRS, CDR2 YFSETQ. The CDR3 nucleotides read TGCGCCAGCAGGCGGACCACAGGGGTAGGGGCGAACACTGAAGCTTTCTTT. Translation gives CASRRTTGVGANTEAFF.